The 29 T cell receptor beta chains below were found in one sample sequenced in a study of T cell responses to AZD1222 COVID-19 vaccine. Libraries were prepared by immunoSEQ multiplex PCR; TCRdb keeps only in-frame clonotypes and omits some of them. Found here are 140,000 to 150,000 clones, about nine tenths of them singletons; the top ten hold 5% to 5.5%. Here the sequenced sample was peripheral blood, taken on day 0 of AZD1222 vaccination. These receptors came from an adult in good health.

This chain connects TRBV6-1 to TRBJ1-2; 8 bases agree with TRBD1. This CDR3 is built from 14 residues. The germline gives CDR1 MNHNS, CDR2 SASEGT. After removal of 0 bases from V and 7 bases from J, the junction contained 4 bases not matched to a gene. The CDR3 bases are TGTGCCAGCAGTGAAGCGTGGACAGGGTTTGGCTACACCTTC. It encodes CASSEAWTGFGYTF.

CDR3: CASSPDSYNEKLFF. CDR3 in DNA: TGTGCCAGTAGCCCGGACAGCTATAATGAAAAACTGTTTTTT. This chain links TRBV19 with TRBJ1-4, with D possibly being TRBD1 (6 bases). Germline CDR1 LNHDA, CDR2 SQIVND (reference sequence). The CDR3 covers 14 residues. V dropped 6 bases and J dropped 4 bases, with 12 bases sitting between them.

This CDR3 reads CASSPQGLAGREQFF. CDR3 nucleotides: TGTGCCAGTAGCCCACAGGGACTAGCGGGGAGAGAGCAGTTCTTC. The V and J genes are TRBV19 and TRBJ2-1; TRBD2 matches 13 bases. V was clipped by 6 bases and J by 10 bases; unmatched bases: 9. The CDR3 is 15 residues long. The germline V gene has CDR1 LNHDA and CDR2 SQIVND (reference sequence).

The chain joins TRBV28 to TRBJ2-7; 9 bases are shared with TRBD1. The CDR3 is 15 residues long. The germline gives CDR1 MDHEN, CDR2 SYDVKM. The V and J ends lost 5 bases and 6 bases, in that order; junction bases with no gene match: 11. CDR3 sequence reads: CASSAPGQGSGEQYF. The CDR3 nucleotides are TGTGCCAGCAGTGCCCCGGGACAGGGATCCGGCGAGCAGTACTTC.

The chain recombines TRBV7-9 with TRBJ2-1, with 9 bases identical to TRBD2. Germline assignment: CDR1 SEHNR and CDR2 FQNEAQ (reference sequence). The V segment lost 5 bases and the J segment 9 bases; nucleotides outside the gene matches: 14. The CDR3 is 16 residues long. The CDR3, as DNA: TGTGCCAGCAGCCATCTAGCGGGACCCCTCCATGGTGAGCAGTTCTTC. Translating it yields CASSHLAGPLHGEQFF.

This rearrangement joins TRBV6-2 or TRBV6-3 to TRBJ1-2, with 9 bases that match TRBD1. V lost 5 bases and J lost 4; bases outside the gene matches: 8. The CDR3 runs to 15 residues. Germline CDR1 and CDR2: MNHEY and SVGEGT. The CDR3 nucleotides are TGTGCCAGCAGTACAGGGGGCGCCTCGATCTATGGCTACACCTTC. Translation: CASSTGGASIYGYTF.

J is TRBJ1-1 and V is TRBV10-3; 7 nucleotides line up with TRBD1. CDR1 and CDR2 (germline): ENHRY, SYGVKD. The V gene end was trimmed by 2 bases and the J gene end by 4 bases; junction bases not matched to a gene: 1. This CDR3 has 13 amino acids. The CDR3 DNA reads TGTGCCATCAGTGAGACAGGGGTCACTGAAGCTTTCTTT. Its protein is CAISETGVTEAFF.

CDR3 sequence reads: CASSLPRGRTLLDSPLHF. In nucleotides, the CDR3 is TGTGCCAGCAGCCTACCCCGGGGGCGTACTCTTTTGGATTCACCCCTCCACTTT. The chain has TRBV27 and TRBJ1-6; weak D call: TRBD1 (6 bases). There are 18 residues in the CDR3. V dropped 6 bases and J dropped 8 bases, with 26 bases sitting between them. Germline loops: CDR1 MNHEY, CDR2 SMNVEV (reference sequence).

The chain recombines TRBV7-2 with TRBJ2-1, with 8 bases aligning to TRBD2. Germline V gene data show CDR1 as SGHTA and CDR2 as FQGNSA. This CDR3 comprises 15 residues. With V trimmed by 5 bases and J by 1 base, 4 bases remained unmatched. CDR3 nucleotide sequence: TGTGCCAGCAGCGTCACTAGCGGTTCCTACAATGAGCAGTTCTTC. This sequence encodes CASSVTSGSYNEQFF.

In its sample, this clone was seen once. This chain joins TRBV6-2 or TRBV6-3 and TRBJ2-7, with 7 bases fitting TRBD2. In germline, CDR1 is MNHEY, CDR2 SVGEGT. J lost 6 bases, V lost 4 bases, and 6 bases had no gene match. This CDR3 contains 13 residues. CDR3 loop: CASSSRSGGEQYF. The CDR3 DNA follows: TGTGCCAGCAGTTCCCGGTCGGGAGGCGAGCAGTACTTC.

This rearrangement joins TRBV5-1 to TRBJ1-2; perhaps TRBD1 as D (5 bases). The CDR3 length is 16 residues. Germline CDR1 SGHRS, CDR2 YFSETQ. Trimming stripped 0 bases from V and 4 bases from J, with 16 bases between. CDR3 DNA sequence: TGCGCCAGCAGCTTGGCCACTGGGGGAACCCTCTATGGCTACACCTTC. Translation: CASSLATGGTLYGYTF.

This clone was seen once. The chain joins TRBV6-5 to TRBJ1-2, with D possibly matching TRBD1 (6 bases). V lost 2 bases, J lost 5 bases, and 18 bases lay in between. The CDR3 runs 16 residues. The germline V gene has CDR1 MNHEY and CDR2 SVGAGI. The CDR3 DNA sequence: TGTGCCAGCAGTTACGCGGGGGCCACTCTTTTTTATGGCTACACCTTC. This translates into CASSYAGATLFYGYTF.

This clone is termed medium-sized (0.01 to 0.1%). The chain has TRBV4-2 and TRBJ1-4; possibly TRBD1 for D (5 bases). Germline lookup yields CDR1 LGHNA and CDR2 YNFKEQ. V shed 4 bases and J shed 8 bases, with 17 bases lying between them. The CDR3 consists of 15 residues. The CDR3: CASSPTLGGGEKLFF. DNA for the CDR3: TGTGCCAGCAGCCCAACCCTCGGGGGGGGAGAAAAACTGTTTTTT.

The chain couples TRBV18 to TRBJ2-5; D is undetermined. The CDR3 spans 12 residues. V lost 6 bases and J lost 2, with 7 bases in between. Germline V gene lookup returns CDR1 KGHSH and CDR2 LQKENI. The CDR3 coding sequence is TGTGCCAGCTCGACGGCGCAAGAGACCCAGTACTTC. Translation gives CASSTAQETQYF.

This chain uses TRBV4-3 with TRBJ1-2; possibly TRBD1 for D (5 bases). Germline V gene lookup returns CDR1 LGHNA and CDR2 YSLEER. The length of the CDR3 is 14 residues. V gave up 4 bases and J gave up 6 bases, with 15 bases separating them. CDR3 in DNA: TGCGCCAGCAGCCCCGGTCGGGGGGTCCATGGCTACACCTTC. This sequence encodes CASSPGRGVHGYTF.

The chain has TRBV5-4 and TRBJ1-6; 9 bases are shared with TRBD1. V shed 5 bases and J 7 bases; nucleotides not matched to a gene: 4. The germline V gene has CDR1 SGHNT and CDR2 YYREEE (reference sequence). CDR3 size: 14 residues. The CDR3, as DNA: TGTGCCAGCAGTTGGACAGGGGCGAATTCACCCCTCCACTTT. Protein sequence: CASSWTGANSPLHF.

The chain recombines TRBV21-1 with TRBJ2-3. TRBV21-1 is a listed pseudogene. CDR3 length equals 15 residues. DNA for the CDR3: TGTGCCAGCCCGGGTGGGGTGGTGCGCACAGATACGCAGTATTTT. Translation: CASPGGVVRTDTQYF.

V and J are TRBV6-5 and TRBJ1-5, with D hard to call. Germline CDR1 is MNHEY and CDR2 is SVGAGI. V gave up 2 bases and J gave up 4 bases, with 6 bases separating them. The length of the CDR3 is 13 residues. The CDR3 sequence: CASSYDRNQPQHF. The CDR3 DNA follows: TGTGCCAGCAGTTACGATAGAAATCAGCCCCAGCATTTT.

This clone was counted once. V is TRBV28 and J is TRBJ1-5, with 10 bases matching TRBD1. The germline V gene has CDR1 MDHEN and CDR2 SYDVKM. CDR3 length equals 15 residues. V trimming: 6 bases; J trimming: 2 bases; junction bases outside the gene matches: 4. The CDR3 loop reads CASRPGTGGNQPQHF. CDR3 bases: TGTGCCAGCAGGCCGGGGACAGGGGGCAATCAGCCCCAGCATTTT.

This chain links TRBV11-1 with TRBJ1-2; tentative D call: TRBD1 (5 bases). The V gene's germline CDR1 is SGHAT and CDR2 FQDESV (reference sequence). V lost 4 bases to trimming and J lost 5 bases, with 17 bases between them. The CDR3 spans 15 residues. CDR3 bases: TGTGCCAGCAGCTACGGATTTGGGGACGGATATGGCTACACCTTC. The encoded protein is CASSYGFGDGYGYTF.

This chain connects TRBV18 to TRBJ1-3; no clear D. Per germline, CDR1 KGHSH and CDR2 LQKENI. Trimming removed 2 bases at V and 1 base at J, with 15 bases between. This CDR3 has 17 amino acids. For the CDR3, the DNA is TGTGCCAGCTCACCAGCGGGCGTAACCGAGTCTGGAAACACCATATATTTT. It encodes CASSPAGVTESGNTIYF.

The chain recombines TRBV12-3 or TRBV12-4 with TRBJ1-4, with D unclear. CDR3 size: 13 residues. Trimming cost V 3 bases and J 4 bases, with 6 bases left between them. The CDR3 spells CASSFQRNEKLFF. The CDR3 nucleotides read TGTGCCAGCAGTTTTCAGCGTAATGAAAAACTGTTTTTT.

This chain uses TRBV5-1 with TRBJ2-7; 11 bases map to TRBD2. The germline V gene has CDR1 SGHRS and CDR2 YFSETQ. Trimming cost V 3 bases and J 3 bases; bases outside gene matches: 2. The CDR3 consists of 14 residues. CDR3 in amino acids: CASSWTSGYYEQYF. The CDR3 DNA is TGCGCCAGCAGCTGGACTAGCGGGTACTACGAGCAGTACTTC.

This chain uses TRBV4-1 with TRBJ2-6; TRBD2 matches at 13 bases. The germline gives CDR1 MGHRA, CDR2 YSYEKL. The CDR3 has 18 residues. V lost 4 bases and J lost 0; bases outside the gene matches: 3. In DNA form, the CDR3 reads TGCGCCAGCAGCCGGGGACTAGCGGGGACCTCTGGGGCCAACGTCCTGACTTTC. Its protein is CASSRGLAGTSGANVLTF.

This clone was seen just once. This chain links TRBV18 with TRBJ1-4, with D perhaps matching TRBD1 (6 bases). Germline loops: CDR1 KGHSH, CDR2 LQKENI. The CDR3 runs 14 residues. V was cut by 4 bases and J by 6 bases, with 12 bases left in between. The DNA for the CDR3 is TGTGCCAGCTCACTGGGGGCAGCGGATGAAAAACTGTTTTTT. Protein product: CASSLGAADEKLFF. The full variable domain, its missing parts supplied by reference TRBV18 and TRBJ1-4, is NAGVMQNPRHLVRRRGQEARLRCSPMKGHSHVYWYRQLPEEGLKFMVYLQKENIIDESGMPKERFSAEFPKEGPSILRIQQVVRGDSAAYFCASSLGAADEKLFFGSGTQLSVL.

This CDR3 reads CASNEDEVNTEAFF. The CDR3 DNA sequence: TGTGCCAGCAACGAAGATGAGGTGAACACTGAAGCTTTCTTT. This rearrangement joins TRBV2 to TRBJ1-1, with D hard to call. Deletions cut 7 bases from V and 0 bases from J, with 12 bases between. The germline CDR1 and CDR2 sequences are SNHLY and FYNNEI. CDR3 length: 14 residues. The entire variable domain, with the rest obtained from reference TRBV2 and TRBJ1-1, is as follows: EPEVTQTPSHQVTQMGQEVILRCVPISNHLYFYWYRQILGQKVEFLVSFYNNEISEKSEIFDDQFSVERPDGSNFTLKIRSTKLEDSAMYFCASNEDEVNTEAFFGQGTRLTVV.

The chain combines TRBV7-8 with TRBJ1-3; 7 nucleotides line up with TRBD1. This CDR3 spans 16 amino acids. Germline assignment: CDR1 SGHVS and CDR2 FQNEAQ. J lost 1 base, V lost 5 bases, and 8 bases had no gene match. The CDR3 DNA sequence: TGTGCCAGCAGCAATTTACAGGGGTTGTCTGGAAACACCATATATTTT. Translation: CASSNLQGLSGNTIYF. Full variable domain (rest looked up from reference TRBV7-8 and TRBJ1-3): GAGVSQSPRYKVAKRGQDVALRCDPISGHVSLFWYQQALGQGPEFLTYFQNEAQLDKSGLPSDRFFAERPEGSVSTLKIQRTQQEDSAVYLCASSNLQGLSGNTIYFGEGSWLTVV.

J is TRBJ1-1 and V is TRBV2; 8 bases are shared with TRBD1. The V gene end was trimmed by 9 bases and the J gene end by 6 bases; junction bases not matched to a gene: 9. In germline, CDR1 is SNHLY, CDR2 FYNNEI. The CDR3 is 13 residues long. The CDR3 here is CARGGPGGAEAFF. CDR3 DNA sequence: TGTGCCAGGGGAGGTCCAGGGGGCGCTGAAGCTTTCTTT.

The CDR3 sequence: CASTHTGTGAEKLFF. For the CDR3, the DNA is TGTGCCAGCACGCACACCGGGACAGGGGCCGAAAAACTGTTTTTT. This chain joins TRBV28 and TRBJ1-4, with 10 bases fitting TRBD1. Germline V CDR1 and CDR2: MDHEN, SYDVKM. V lost 7 bases to trimming and J lost 8 bases; unmatched junction nucleotides: 10. This CDR3 is 15 amino acids long.